Shown below are 23 T cell receptor beta chains from a single sample sequenced in a study of shared clonotypes between healthy human individuals. TCRdb's copy holds only in-frame clones and misses some; the assay was immunoSEQ multiplex PCR. This table holds just over 2,000,000 clones, just under 95% found once. Naive CD8 cells comprised CD45RO-negative, CCR7-positively selected cells, excluding terminally differentiated effector memory CD45RA+ cells. The sample was naive CD8+ T cells sorted from blood. The source of these receptors is a man younger than 30 in good health.

V gene TRBV28 combines with J gene TRBJ1-5; 9 bases match TRBD1. CDR3 length: 15 residues. CDR1 and CDR2 from the germline V gene are MDHEN and SYDVKM. The trim removed 5 bases at V and 9 bases at J, leaving 11 bases unmatched. The CDR3 DNA follows: TGTGCCAGCAGTCCTAGGACAGGGGCCCATGGGCCCCAGCATTTT. It codes for CASSPRTGAHGPQHF.

In nucleotides, the CDR3 is TGTGCCTGGAGTGTAGGGGCAGGGGGCGACTCAGATACGCAGTATTTT. It yields the protein CAWSVGAGGDSDTQYF. The rearrangement links TRBV30 to TRBJ2-3; 8 bases map to TRBD1. Germline V CDR1 and CDR2: GTSNPN, SVGIG (reference sequence). The CDR3 is 16 residues long. Trimming cost V 0 bases and J 4 bases; bases outside gene matches: 9.

This chain uses TRBV2 with TRBJ2-3, with a weak D call TRBD1 (5 bases). V dropped 1 base and J dropped 6 bases, with 8 bases sitting between them. CDR1 SNHLY and CDR2 FYNNEI come from the germline V gene. CDR3 size: 13 residues. This CDR3 is CASSEETADTQYF. Here the CDR3 DNA reads TGTGCCAGCAGTGAAGAGACAGCCGATACGCAGTATTTT.

This clone was observed a few times. The chain joins TRBV10-2 to TRBJ2-1; TRBD2 might be the D (5 bases). This CDR3 is built from 12 residues. Trimming removed 4 bases from V and 6 bases from J, with 7 bases in between. Germline V gives CDR1 WSHSY, CDR2 SAAADI. The CDR3 spells CASSALANEQFF. The DNA for the CDR3 is TGCGCCAGCAGTGCCCTAGCCAATGAGCAGTTCTTC.

V usage is TRBV27 and J usage is TRBJ2-7; the match to TRBD1 covers 11 bases. The CDR3 is 17 amino acids. V gave up 4 bases and J gave up 2 bases; unmatched junction bases: 10. The V gene's germline CDR1 is MNHEY and CDR2 SMNVEV (reference sequence). In nucleotides, the CDR3 is TGTGCCAGCAGTTCCCTTCCGGGACAGGGGGAAACCTACGAGCAGTACTTC. This sequence encodes CASSSLPGQGETYEQYF.

The CDR3 is CASGLAPWDSNYEQYF. CDR3 nucleotide sequence: TGTGCTAGTGGTTTGGCCCCTTGGGACAGTAACTACGAGCAGTACTTC. The rearrangement uses TRBV12-5 and TRBJ2-7; TRBD1 aligns across 7 bases. CDR1 and CDR2 (germline): LGHNT, FRNRAP. The V and J ends lost 1 base and 3 bases, in that order; junction bases with no gene match: 9. This CDR3 comprises 16 residues.

V is TRBV7-2 and J is TRBJ2-3, with TRBD2 as a possible D gene (6 bases). Trimming removed 5 bases at V and 3 bases at J, with 18 bases between. The CDR3 extends over 16 amino acids. Germline V gene sequence: CDR1 SGHTA, CDR2 FQGNSA. CDR3 protein: CASSKDTGVSTDTQYF. CDR3 DNA sequence: TGTGCCAGCAGCAAGGACACGGGGGTGTCAACAGATACGCAGTATTTT.

This sequence joins TRBV7-9 and TRBJ2-2; D perhaps matches TRBD2 (6 bases). Germline V lookup: CDR1 SEHNR, CDR2 FQNEAQ (reference sequence). The CDR3 loop spans 12 amino acids. Trimming took off 11 bases at V and 4 bases at J, with 11 bases between the two ends. CDR3 residues: CAADYLTGELFF. As DNA, the CDR3 is TGTGCCGCGGACTACCTCACCGGGGAGCTGTTTTTT.

CDR3 nucleotide sequence: TGTGCCAGCAGCTTGTGGCTCGAAATGGATTTAGGCTACACCTTC. Encoded protein: CASSLWLEMDLGYTF. V usage is TRBV5-6 and J usage is TRBJ1-2; no reliable D call. Per the germline V gene, CDR1 is SGHDT and CDR2 is YYEEEE. This CDR3 is 15 amino acids long. The V gene lost 1 base and the J gene lost 8 bases, with 18 bases spanning the gap.

The chain combines TRBV11-2 with TRBJ2-1, with 9 bases fitting TRBD2. Germline loops: CDR1 SGHAT, CDR2 FQNNGV. The CDR3 runs 16 residues. V shed 5 bases, J shed 12 bases, and the junction held 17 bases outside the gene matches. CDR3 coding DNA: TGTGCCAGCAGCCCACGACCGGCCGGGACTAGCAGGTGGCAGTTCTTC. Protein product: CASSPRPAGTSRWQFF.

The rearrangement uses TRBV19 and TRBJ1-2; D may be TRBD1 (5 bases). The CDR3 totals 13 residues. The germline V gene encodes CDR1 LNHDA and CDR2 SQIVND (reference sequence). V gave up 8 bases and J gave up 7 bases, with 17 bases separating them. CDR3: CASSSGGIVGYTF. CDR3 DNA: TGTGCCAGTTCCTCTGGGGGTATCGTTGGCTACACCTTC.

This chain uses TRBV7-6 with TRBJ2-7, with 9 bases that match TRBD2. The CDR3 loop spans 16 amino acids. Losses at the gene ends were 4 bases for V and 4 bases for J; bases not matched to a gene: 11. The germline CDR1 and CDR2 sequences are SGHVS and FNYEAQ. The DNA of the CDR3 is TGTGCCAGCAGCTACGGGGGGCTAGCGGGAAGTTACGAGCAGTACTTC. Translated, it gives CASSYGGLAGSYEQYF.

This sequence joins TRBV19 and TRBJ2-2; 9 nucleotides match TRBD1. The CDR3 is 14 residues long. With 7 bases clipped from V and 3 bases from J, the junction kept 3 bases outside the gene matches. CDR1 and CDR2 from the germline V gene are LNHDA and SQIVND (reference sequence). The CDR3 nucleotides read TGTGCCAGTACCGGGACAGGGTACACCGGGGAGCTGTTTTTT. This codes for CASTGTGYTGELFF.

This chain joins TRBV11-2 and TRBJ1-3; 9 bases fit TRBD1. J gave up 2 bases and V 5 bases, and 7 bases lay outside the gene matches. CDR3 length equals 16 residues. CDR1 and CDR2 (germline): SGHAT, FQNNGV. Here the CDR3 reads CASSLLTGGAGNTIYF. CDR3 in DNA: TGTGCCAGCAGCCTCCTAACAGGGGGCGCTGGAAACACCATATATTTT. The variable domain in full, completed from reference TRBV11-2 and TRBJ1-3, reads EAGVAQSPRYKIIEKRQSVAFWCNPISGHATLYWYQQILGQGPKLLIQFQNNGVVDDSQLPKDRFSAERLKGVDSTLKIQPAKLEDSAVYLCASSLLTGGAGNTIYFGEGSWLTVV.

The rearrangement links TRBV25-1 to TRBJ1-1; a weak D match, TRBD1 (5 bases). Germline CDR1 MGHDK, CDR2 SYGVNS. Trimming shortened V by 3 bases and J by 1 base, and 9 bases separated the two germline ends. The CDR3 extends over 14 amino acids. The CDR3 nucleotides are TGTGCCAGCAGTGAGGTAGGGGAGAACACTGAAGCTTTCTTT. It encodes CASSEVGENTEAFF.

V is TRBV5-8 and J is TRBJ2-7, with 8 bases aligning to TRBD1. This CDR3 spans 14 amino acids. V was clipped by 0 bases and J by 5 bases; unmatched bases: 4. CDR1 is SGHTS, CDR2 YDEGEE, per germline. CDR3 sequence reads: CASSLGAGGDEQYF. The CDR3 nucleotides are TGTGCCAGCAGCTTGGGGGCAGGGGGCGACGAGCAGTACTTC.

This chain joins TRBV5-8 and TRBJ1-2, with 12 bases identical to TRBD1. The CDR3 is 17 amino acids. V trimming: 0 bases; J trimming: 3 bases; junction bases outside the gene matches: 6. Germline values: CDR1 SGHTS, CDR2 YDEGEE. This CDR3 is CASSLAGTGGLYYGYTF. CDR3 in DNA: TGTGCCAGCAGCTTGGCCGGGACAGGGGGCCTCTACTATGGCTACACCTTC.

Only one count was recorded for this clone. This chain connects TRBV5-1 to TRBJ2-7; D remains unclear. The V gene lost 4 bases and the J gene lost 2 bases, with 13 bases spanning the gap. Germline values: CDR1 SGHRS, CDR2 YFSETQ. CDR3 size: 14 residues. For the CDR3, the DNA is TGCGCCAGCAGCACGGACGGTTCGACCTACGAGCAGTACTTC. This gives the protein CASSTDGSTYEQYF.

This chain links TRBV5-4 with TRBJ2-1, with TRBD2 matching over 11 bases. Germline V CDR1 and CDR2: SGHNT, YYREEE (reference sequence). V shed 5 bases and J 7 bases; nucleotides not matched to a gene: 5. There are 14 residues in the CDR3. CDR3 in DNA: TGTGCCAGCAGGGGCGGGACTAGCGGAAATGAGCAGTTCTTC. Encoded protein: CASRGGTSGNEQFF.

The chain links TRBV7-9 to TRBJ2-1; no clear D. The CDR3 runs 12 residues. V lost 3 bases, J lost 8 bases, and 8 bases lay in between. The V gene's germline CDR1 is SEHNR and CDR2 FQNEAQ (reference sequence). In DNA, the CDR3 is TGTGCCAGCAGCTTTGGTCGCGATGAGCAGTTCTTC. Its translation is CASSFGRDEQFF.

As for this clone: Additional DNA sequences in this sample encode the identical CDR3. CDR3 sequence: CASSSISYEQYF. CDR3 DNA sequence: TGTGCCAGCAGTAGTATCTCCTACGAGCAGTACTTC. The chain carries TRBV28 and TRBJ2-7, with D uncertain. V lost 5 bases and J lost 0, with 5 bases in between. The CDR3 has 12 residues. Germline V CDR1 and CDR2: MDHEN, SYDVKM.

The chain uses TRBV19 and TRBJ2-1; the D is unclear. Trimming pared 3 bases from V and 9 bases from J, leaving 12 bases between. CDR3 length equals 13 residues. Germline lookup yields CDR1 LNHDA and CDR2 SQIVND (reference sequence). The CDR3 DNA is TGTGCCAGTAGTATTTCGCTACCGAGTGAGCAGTTCTTC. Residues: CASSISLPSEQFF.

V is TRBV28 and J is TRBJ2-7, with 12 bases that match TRBD1. The germline gives CDR1 MDHEN, CDR2 SYDVKM. Trimming removed 7 bases from V and 3 bases from J; junction bases left unmatched: 13. The CDR3 runs to 17 residues. This CDR3 is CASTDLEGTGGIYEQYF. CDR3 in DNA: TGTGCCAGCACTGACCTGGAGGGGACAGGGGGCATCTACGAGCAGTACTTC.